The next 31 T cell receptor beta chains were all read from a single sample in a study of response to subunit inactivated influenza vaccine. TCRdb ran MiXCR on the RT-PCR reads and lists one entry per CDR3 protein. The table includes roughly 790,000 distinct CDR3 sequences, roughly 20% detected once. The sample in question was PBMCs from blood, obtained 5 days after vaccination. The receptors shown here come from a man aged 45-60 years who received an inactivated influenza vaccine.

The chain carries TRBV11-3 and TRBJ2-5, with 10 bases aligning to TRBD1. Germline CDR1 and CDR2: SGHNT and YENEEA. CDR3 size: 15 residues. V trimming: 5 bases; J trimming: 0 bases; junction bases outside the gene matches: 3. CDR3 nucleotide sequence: TGTGCCAGCAGCCAAGGACAGGGGGACCAAGAGACCCAGTACTTC. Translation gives CASSQGQGDQETQYF.

For the CDR3, the DNA is TGTGCCAGCAGCCTAAGAGGAGGGACCACAGATACGCAGTATTTT. It codes for CASSLRGGTTDTQYF. This rearrangement joins TRBV11-2 to TRBJ2-3; TRBD2 is a possible D gene (6 bases). The V and J ends lost 5 bases and 2 bases respectively, with 14 bases between them. CDR1 and CDR2 (germline): SGHAT, FQNNGV. This CDR3 region has 15 residues.

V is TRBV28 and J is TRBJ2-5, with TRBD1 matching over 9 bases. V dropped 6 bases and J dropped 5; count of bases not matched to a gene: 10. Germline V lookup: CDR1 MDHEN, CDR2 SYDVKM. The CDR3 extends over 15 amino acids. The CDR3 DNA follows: TGTGCCAGCAGACCACAGGGGGCGCGTCGGGAGACCCAGTACTTC. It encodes CASRPQGARRETQYF.

The CDR3 bases are TGTACCCTCAGTACTAGCGGGGGGGCGGGTACATCCTACAATGAGCAGTTCTTC. Its translation is CTLSTSGGAGTSYNEQFF. The chain couples TRBV12-3 or TRBV12-4 to TRBJ2-1; 13 bases fit TRBD2. This CDR3 has 18 amino acids.

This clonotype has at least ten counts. CDR3 amino acids: CSVEIWGAETQYF. CDR3 sequence (DNA): TGCAGCGTTGAGATCTGGGGGGCGGAGACCCAGTACTTC. This rearrangement joins TRBV29-1 to TRBJ2-5; D tentatively reads TRBD1 or TRBD2 (6 bases each). Germline V gene data show CDR1 as SQVTM and CDR2 as ANQGSEA. The CDR3 totals 13 residues. Deletions cut 3 bases from V and 5 bases from J, with 13 bases between. The full variable domain, rest sourced from reference TRBV29-1 and TRBJ2-5, is SAVISQKPSRDICQRGTSLTIQCQVDSQVTMMFWYRQQPGQSLTLIATANQGSEATYESGFVIDKFPISRPNLTFSTLTVSNMSPEDSSIYLCSVEIWGAETQYFGPGTRLLVL.

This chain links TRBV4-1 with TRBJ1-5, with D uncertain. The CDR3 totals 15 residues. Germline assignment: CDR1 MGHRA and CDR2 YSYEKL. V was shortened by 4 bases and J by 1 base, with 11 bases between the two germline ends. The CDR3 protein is CASSPQTRSNQPQHF. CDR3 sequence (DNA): TGCGCCAGCAGCCCCCAGACAAGAAGCAATCAGCCCCAGCATTTT.

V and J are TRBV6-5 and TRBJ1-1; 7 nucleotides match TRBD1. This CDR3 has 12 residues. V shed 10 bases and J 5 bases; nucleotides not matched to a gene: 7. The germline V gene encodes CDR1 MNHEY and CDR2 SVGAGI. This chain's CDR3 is CATTGLGTEAFF. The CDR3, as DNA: TGTGCCACGACAGGGTTGGGGACTGAAGCTTTCTTT.

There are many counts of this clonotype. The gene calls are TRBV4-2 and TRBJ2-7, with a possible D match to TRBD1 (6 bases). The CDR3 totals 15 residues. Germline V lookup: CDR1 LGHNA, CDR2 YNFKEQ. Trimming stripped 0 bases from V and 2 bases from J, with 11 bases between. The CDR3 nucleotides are TGTGCCAGCAGCCAAGATTGGCAGGGGACCTACGAGCAGTACTTC. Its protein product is CASSQDWQGTYEQYF.

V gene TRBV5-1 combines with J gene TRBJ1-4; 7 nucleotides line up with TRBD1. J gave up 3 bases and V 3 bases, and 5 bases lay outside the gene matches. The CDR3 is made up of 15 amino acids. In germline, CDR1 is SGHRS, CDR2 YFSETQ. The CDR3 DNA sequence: TGCGCCAGCAGCTCTCCCGGGACAGCTAATGAAAAACTGTTTTTT. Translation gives CASSSPGTANEKLFF.

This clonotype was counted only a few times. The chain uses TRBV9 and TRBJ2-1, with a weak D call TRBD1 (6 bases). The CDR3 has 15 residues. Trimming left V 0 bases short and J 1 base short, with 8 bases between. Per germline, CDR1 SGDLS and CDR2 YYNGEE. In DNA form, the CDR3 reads TGTGCCAGCAGCGTAGCGCAGGGGTCCTACAATGAGCAGTTCTTC. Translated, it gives CASSVAQGSYNEQFF.

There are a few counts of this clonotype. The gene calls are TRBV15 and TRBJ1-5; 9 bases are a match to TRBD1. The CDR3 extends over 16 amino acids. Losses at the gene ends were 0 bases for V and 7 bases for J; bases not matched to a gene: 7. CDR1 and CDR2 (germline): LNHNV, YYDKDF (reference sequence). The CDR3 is CATSRDWTGVGQPQHF. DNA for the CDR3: TGTGCCACCAGCAGAGATTGGACAGGGGTAGGGCAGCCCCAGCATTTT.

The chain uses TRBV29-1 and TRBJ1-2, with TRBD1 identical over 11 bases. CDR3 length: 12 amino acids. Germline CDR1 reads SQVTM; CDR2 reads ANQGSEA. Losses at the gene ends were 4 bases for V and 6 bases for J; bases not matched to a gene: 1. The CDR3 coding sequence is TGCAGCGTTGGGGACAGGGGGGATGGCTACACCTTC. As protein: CSVGDRGDGYTF. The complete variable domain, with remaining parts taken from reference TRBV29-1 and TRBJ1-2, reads SAVISQKPSRDICQRGTSLTIQCQVDSQVTMMFWYRQQPGQSLTLIATANQGSEATYESGFVIDKFPISRPNLTFSTLTVSNMSPEDSSIYLCSVGDRGDGYTFGSGTRLTVV.

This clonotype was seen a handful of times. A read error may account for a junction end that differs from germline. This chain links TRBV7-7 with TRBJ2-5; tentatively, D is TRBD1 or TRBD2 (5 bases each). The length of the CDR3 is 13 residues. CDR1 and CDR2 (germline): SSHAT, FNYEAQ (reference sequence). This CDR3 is CASSLNGAETQYF. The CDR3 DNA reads TGTGCTAGCAGCTTAAACGGGGCAGAGACCCAGTACTTC.

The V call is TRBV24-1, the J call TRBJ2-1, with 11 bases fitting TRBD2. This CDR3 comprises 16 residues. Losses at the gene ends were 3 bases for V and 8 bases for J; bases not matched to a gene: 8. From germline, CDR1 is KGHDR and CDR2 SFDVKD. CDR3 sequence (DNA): TGTGCCACCAGTGATCCGATAGCGGGAGGGACTGATGAGCAGTTCTTC. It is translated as CATSDPIAGGTDEQFF.

The CDR3, as DNA: TGCGCCAGCAGCCAAGAAGGGCAATTCAGGAATTCACCCCTCCACTTT. It specifies CASSQEGQFRNSPLHF. The gene calls are TRBV4-3 and TRBJ1-6; D call uncertain. Trimming stripped 0 bases from V and 7 bases from J, with 13 bases between. The CDR3 is made up of 16 amino acids. Germline V gives CDR1 LGHNA, CDR2 YSLEER.

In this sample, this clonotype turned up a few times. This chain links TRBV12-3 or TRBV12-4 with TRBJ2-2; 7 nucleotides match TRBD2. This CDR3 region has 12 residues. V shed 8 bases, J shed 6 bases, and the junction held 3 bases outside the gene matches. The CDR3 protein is CASAGEPGELFF. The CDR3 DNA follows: TGTGCCAGCGCGGGGGAACCCGGGGAGCTGTTTTTT.

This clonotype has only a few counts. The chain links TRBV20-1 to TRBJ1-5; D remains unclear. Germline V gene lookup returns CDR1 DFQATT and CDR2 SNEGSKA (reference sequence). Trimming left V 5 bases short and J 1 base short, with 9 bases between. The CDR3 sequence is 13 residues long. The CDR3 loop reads CSAPRSSNQPQHF. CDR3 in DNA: TGCAGTGCTCCAAGAAGCAGCAATCAGCCCCAGCATTTT.

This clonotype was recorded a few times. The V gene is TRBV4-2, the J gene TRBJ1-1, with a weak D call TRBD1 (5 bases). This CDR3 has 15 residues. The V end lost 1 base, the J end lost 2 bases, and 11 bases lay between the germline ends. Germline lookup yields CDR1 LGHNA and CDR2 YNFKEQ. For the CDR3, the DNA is TGTGCCAGCAGCCAAGTAATGAGGGGAAACACTGAAGCTTTCTTT. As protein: CASSQVMRGNTEAFF.

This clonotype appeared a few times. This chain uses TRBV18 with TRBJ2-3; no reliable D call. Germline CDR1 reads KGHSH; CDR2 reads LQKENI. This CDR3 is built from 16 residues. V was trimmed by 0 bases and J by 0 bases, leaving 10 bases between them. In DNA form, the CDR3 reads TGTGCCAGCTCACCACCTTCATTAGGCAGCACAGATACGCAGTATTTT. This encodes CASSPPSLGSTDTQYF.

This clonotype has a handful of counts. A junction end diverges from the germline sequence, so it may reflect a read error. This CDR3 reads CCAGGRLASTDTQYF. CDR3 sequence (DNA): TGCTGTGCTGGGGGACGGCTAGCAAGCACAGATACGCAGTATTTT. The rearrangement links TRBV20-1 to TRBJ2-3; D tentatively reads TRBD1 or TRBD2 (5 bases each). Per the germline V gene, CDR1 is DFQATT and CDR2 is SNEGSKA (reference sequence). The CDR3 sequence is 15 residues long.

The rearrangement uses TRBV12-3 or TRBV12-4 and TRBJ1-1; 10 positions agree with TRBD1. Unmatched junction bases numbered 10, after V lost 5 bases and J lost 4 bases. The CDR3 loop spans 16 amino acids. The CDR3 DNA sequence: TGTGCCAGCAGTCGTCCCGGGACAGGGGCGGGCACTGAAGCTTTCTTT. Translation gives CASSRPGTGAGTEAFF.

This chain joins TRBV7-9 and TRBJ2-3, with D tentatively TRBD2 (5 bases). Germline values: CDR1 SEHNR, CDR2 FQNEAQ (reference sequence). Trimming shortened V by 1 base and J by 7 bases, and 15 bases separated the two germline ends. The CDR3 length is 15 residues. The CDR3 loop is CASSLDGRTGNTQYF. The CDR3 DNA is TGTGCCAGCAGCTTAGATGGCAGGACGGGGAATACGCAGTATTTT.

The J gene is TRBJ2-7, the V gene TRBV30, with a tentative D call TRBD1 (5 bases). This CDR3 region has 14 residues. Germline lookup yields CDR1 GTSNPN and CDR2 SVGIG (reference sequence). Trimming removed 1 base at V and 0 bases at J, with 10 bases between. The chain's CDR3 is CAWSGRVSSYEQYF. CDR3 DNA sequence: TGTGCCTGGAGTGGCAGGGTCAGCTCCTACGAGCAGTACTTC.

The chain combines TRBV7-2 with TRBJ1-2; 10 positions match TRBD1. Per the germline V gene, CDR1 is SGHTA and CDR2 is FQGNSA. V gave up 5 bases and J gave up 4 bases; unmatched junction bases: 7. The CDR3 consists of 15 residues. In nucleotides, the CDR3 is TGTGCCAGCAGCCGCGGGACAGGGGTGGGCTATGGCTACACCTTC. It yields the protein CASSRGTGVGYGYTF.

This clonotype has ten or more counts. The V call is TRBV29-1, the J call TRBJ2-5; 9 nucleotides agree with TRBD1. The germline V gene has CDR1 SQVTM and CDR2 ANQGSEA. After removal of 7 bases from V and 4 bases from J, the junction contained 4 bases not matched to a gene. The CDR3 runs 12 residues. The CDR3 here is CSATGGGETQYF. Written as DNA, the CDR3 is TGCAGCGCGACAGGGGGTGGAGAGACCCAGTACTTC.

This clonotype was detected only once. Written as DNA, the CDR3 is TGTGCCAGCAGCTTACCCGGGGGATCCCGGGAGACCCAGTACTTC. It yields the protein CASSLPGGSRETQYF. The chain recombines TRBV7-8 with TRBJ2-5; possibly TRBD2 for D (6 bases). Germline-derived CDR1 and CDR2 are SGHVS and FQNEAQ. This CDR3 region has 15 residues. V lost 2 bases and J lost 5, with 15 bases in between.

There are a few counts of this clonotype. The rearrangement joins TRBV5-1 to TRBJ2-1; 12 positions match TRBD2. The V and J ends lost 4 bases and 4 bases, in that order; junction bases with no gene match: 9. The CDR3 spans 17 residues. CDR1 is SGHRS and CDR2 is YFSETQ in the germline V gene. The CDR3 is CASSETSGGSRYNEQFF. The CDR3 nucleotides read TGCGCCAGCAGCGAGACTAGCGGGGGAAGTCGTTACAATGAGCAGTTCTTC.

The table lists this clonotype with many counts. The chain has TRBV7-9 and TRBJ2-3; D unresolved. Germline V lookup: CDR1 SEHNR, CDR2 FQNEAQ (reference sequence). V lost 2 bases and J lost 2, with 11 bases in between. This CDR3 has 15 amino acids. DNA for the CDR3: TGTGCCAGCAGCTTAAACGGGCCCTTCACAGATACGCAGTATTTT. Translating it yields CASSLNGPFTDTQYF.

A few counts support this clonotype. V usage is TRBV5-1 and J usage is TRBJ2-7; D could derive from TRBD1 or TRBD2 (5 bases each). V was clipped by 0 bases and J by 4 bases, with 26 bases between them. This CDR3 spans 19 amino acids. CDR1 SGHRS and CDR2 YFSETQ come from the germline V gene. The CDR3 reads CASSLASGGSNDIPYEQYF. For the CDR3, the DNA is TGCGCCAGCAGCTTGGCGAGTGGGGGTAGTAACGATATCCCTTACGAGCAGTACTTC.

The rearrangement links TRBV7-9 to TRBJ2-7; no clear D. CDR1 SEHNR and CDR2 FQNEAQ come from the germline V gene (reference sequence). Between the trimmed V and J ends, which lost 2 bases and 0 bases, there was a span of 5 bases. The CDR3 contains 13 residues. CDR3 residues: CASSLISSYEQYF. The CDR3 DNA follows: TGTGCCAGCAGCTTAATCAGCTCCTACGAGCAGTACTTC.

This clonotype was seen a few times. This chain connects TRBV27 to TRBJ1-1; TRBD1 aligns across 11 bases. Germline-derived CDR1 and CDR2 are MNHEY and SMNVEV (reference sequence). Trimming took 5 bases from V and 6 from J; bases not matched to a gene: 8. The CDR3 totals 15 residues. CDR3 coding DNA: TGTGCCAGCAGTCTTCTAGGACAGGGGGCTTCTGAAGCTTTCTTT. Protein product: CASSLLGQGASEAFF.